This T cell receptor beta chain was captured in a study of blood T cell repertoires in COVID-19 (dated by TCRdb to the early 2020s). Regarding the research as a whole: Samples covering the acute and convalescent phases of COVID-19 were provided by collaborators in the United States, Italy and Spain. The prospective study material was composed of cDNA or gDNA derived from T cells, B-cell-depleted T cells, or PBMCs. Where available, HLA class I and class II types were obtained from metadata supplied by the sample provider rather than from assay-based typing. A freely available public database, intended as a resource for researchers studying the immune response to SARS-CoV-2, is where the repertoires were released. Sample metadata almost always included a de-identified subject ID, COVID-19 status, age in years and sex. The samples were drawn from two sources: the first 160 participants of the ongoing ImmuneRACE study, and 950 to 1,500 subjects contributed by 6 global collaborators. Subjects who had been exposed to COVID-19, were actively infected with it, or had recovered from it provided the deeply sampled blood TCRbeta repertoires that made up the dataset. What the research found in general, with its limitations: The quantity of clinical and demographic metadata differed by source and by participant and was supplied without curation.

The immunoSEQ Assay, a bias-controlled multiplex PCR, was used to amplify TCRbeta CDR3 regions from genomic DNA. The paper's processing steps were these. The number of nucleated cells in each sample was estimated from the amplification of reference gene primers within the assay. To quantify the absolute abundance of each unique TCRbeta CDR3 rearrangement, sequence reads were collapsed and filtered. Productive Simpson clonality was computed per sample as the square root of Simpson's diversity index over productive rearrangements. The source is immuneACCESS, and TCRdb retained only in-frame sequences with V and J called. Part of the clones is not carried over; for the studies checked, unresolved V genes explain less than half of this, and the remainder is unexplained. V and J calls and clone size follow that table, whereas D and trimming were derived from the DNA. The sample contains 200,000 to 250,000 clones, approximately 90% of them found a single time. Of the sample, approximately 2.4% falls within the top ten clones.

Comment on this clone: Its antigen has not been determined. The sample holds no much larger clone one base away, and base qualities are not on file.

Sequences KGHSH (CDR1) and LQKENI (CDR2) are obtained from the germline V gene. Between the V and J ends, shortened by 1 base and 0 bases respectively, the junction contains 13 bases. From its cysteine to its phenylalanine, the CDR3 spans 16 amino acids. Just the 48-base CDR3 DNA is kept, in frame starting at base 1. At one collaborating source in Seattle, patients were enrolled during active infection and were followed longitudinally through the course of disease. Collaborating institutions collected whole blood in K2EDTA tubes following their own protocols. For TCRbeta analysis, collaborators shipped samples as frozen whole blood, isolated PBMCs, or DNA extracted from either of those sample types.

Input material: peripheral blood. The TCR originated in a man aged 30 to 39 with COVID-19, enrolled during active disease. The chain is made from TRBV18 and TRBJ2-7, with the D segment identity uncertain. The encoded CDR3 is CASSPRLERSSYEQYF. The bases are TGTGCCAGCTCACCACGTTTGGAGAGGAGCTCCTACGAGCAGTACTTC. Supplemented by the reference TRBV18 and TRBJ2-7 proteins around the CDR3, the complete variable domain is NAGVMQNPRHLVRRRGQEARLRCSPMKGHSHVYWYRQLPEEGLKFMVYLQKENIIDESGMPKERFSAEFPKEGPSILRIQQVVRGDSAAYFCASSPRLERSSYEQYFGPGTRLTVT.